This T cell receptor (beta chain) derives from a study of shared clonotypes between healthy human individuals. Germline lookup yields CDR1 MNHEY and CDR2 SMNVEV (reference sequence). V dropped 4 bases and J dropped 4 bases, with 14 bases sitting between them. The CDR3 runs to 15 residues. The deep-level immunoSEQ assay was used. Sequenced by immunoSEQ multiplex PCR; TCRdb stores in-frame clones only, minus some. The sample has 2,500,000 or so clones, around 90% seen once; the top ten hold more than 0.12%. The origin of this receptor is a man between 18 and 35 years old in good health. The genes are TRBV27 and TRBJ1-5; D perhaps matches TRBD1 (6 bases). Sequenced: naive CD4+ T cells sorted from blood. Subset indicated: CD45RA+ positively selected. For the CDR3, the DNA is TGTGCCAGCAGTTCCACCGGGACATCGAATCAGCCCCAGCATTTT. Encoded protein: CASSSTGTSNQPQHF.